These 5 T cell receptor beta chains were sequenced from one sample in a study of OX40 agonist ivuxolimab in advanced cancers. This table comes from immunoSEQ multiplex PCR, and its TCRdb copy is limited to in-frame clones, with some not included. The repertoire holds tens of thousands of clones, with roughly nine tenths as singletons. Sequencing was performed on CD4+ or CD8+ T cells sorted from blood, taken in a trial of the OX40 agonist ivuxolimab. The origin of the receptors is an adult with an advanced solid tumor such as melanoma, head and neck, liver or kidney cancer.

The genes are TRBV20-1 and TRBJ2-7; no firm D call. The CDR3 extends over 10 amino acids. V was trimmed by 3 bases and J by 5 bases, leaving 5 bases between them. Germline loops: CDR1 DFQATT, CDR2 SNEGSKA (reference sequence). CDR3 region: CSARANEQYF. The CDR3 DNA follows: TGCAGTGCTAGGGCTAACGAGCAGTACTTC.

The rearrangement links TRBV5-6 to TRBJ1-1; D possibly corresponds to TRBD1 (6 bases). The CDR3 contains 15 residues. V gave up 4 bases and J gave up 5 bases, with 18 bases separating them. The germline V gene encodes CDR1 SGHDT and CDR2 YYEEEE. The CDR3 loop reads CASSPNLGQGTEAFF. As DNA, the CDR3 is TGTGCCAGCAGCCCCAACCTGGGGCAGGGGACTGAAGCTTTCTTT.

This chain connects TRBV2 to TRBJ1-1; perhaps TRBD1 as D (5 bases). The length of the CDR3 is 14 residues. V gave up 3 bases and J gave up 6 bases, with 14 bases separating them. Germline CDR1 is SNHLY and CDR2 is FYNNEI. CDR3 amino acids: CASSEAGSRSEAFF. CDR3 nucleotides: TGTGCCAGCAGTGAGGCAGGGTCCCGCTCTGAAGCTTTCTTT. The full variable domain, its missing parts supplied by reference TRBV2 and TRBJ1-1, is EPEVTQTPSHQVTQMGQEVILRCVPISNHLYFYWYRQILGQKVEFLVSFYNNEISEKSEIFDDQFSVERPDGSNFTLKIRSTKLEDSAMYFCASSEAGSRSEAFFGQGTRLTVV.

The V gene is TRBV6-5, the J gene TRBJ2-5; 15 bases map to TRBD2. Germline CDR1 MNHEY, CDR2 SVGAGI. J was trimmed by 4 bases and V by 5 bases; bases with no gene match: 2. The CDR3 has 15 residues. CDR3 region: CASSLGLAGGETQYF. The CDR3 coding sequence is TGTGCCAGCAGTCTGGGACTAGCGGGGGGAGAGACCCAGTACTTC.

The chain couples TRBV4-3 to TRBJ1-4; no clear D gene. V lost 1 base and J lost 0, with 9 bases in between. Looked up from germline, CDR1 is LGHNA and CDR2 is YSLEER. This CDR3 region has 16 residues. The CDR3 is CASSQAALATNEKLFF. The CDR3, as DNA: TGCGCCAGCAGCCAAGCCGCGCTTGCAACTAATGAAAAACTGTTTTTT.